One T cell receptor beta chain is described in this entry. The antigen remains undetermined. This sample was included in a study of cytomegalovirus exposure and HLA in healthy donors. For the study at large: Some 200 million T cells yielded more than 90 million unique TCR beta sequences in earlier analysis. Overall study findings and caveats: Productive status was seen about 90% or about 30% of the time for most TCR beta V segments in an earlier analysis. Association of 15,000 to 20,000 TCR beta sequences with HLA alleles was found at 0.05 false discovery rate in a later analysis.

With 60 Vbeta and 13 Jbeta primers, the PCR was carried out. TCRdb's copy holds only in-frame clones and misses some; the assay was immunoSEQ multiplex PCR. This table has 150,000 to 200,000 clones, less than 80% appearing once. Nominally healthy donors provided the samples, though records likely missed some immune exposures. This CDR3 is 12 amino acids long. CDR1 is MNHNY and CDR2 is SVGAGI in the germline V gene (reference sequence). V shed 7 bases and J shed 7 bases, with 10 bases lying between them. The rearrangement joins TRBV6-6 to TRBJ1-4; D remains unclear. This TCR derives from a middle-aged man in good health and CMV-seronegative. Sequences were obtained from PBMCs. The CDR3 nucleotides are TGTGCCAGCACTACTAAAGGTGAAAAACTGTTTTTT. Amino acids: CASTTKGEKLFF.